This T cell receptor beta chain is drawn from a study of shared clonotypes between healthy human individuals. Study donors comprised healthy, HIV-negative adults devoid of recent acute infection or vaccination. It was at deep level that the assay was run. How the authors handled the data: ImmunoSEQ output held junction-only sequences without quality scores, so filtering differed. Libraries were prepared by immunoSEQ multiplex PCR; TCRdb keeps only in-frame clonotypes and omits some of them. The DNA was the basis for D and trimming; V, J and clone size are from that table. The data contain roughly 640,000 clones, 95% to 98% of them singletons. Study results and limitations: The four-donor shared clonotypes exceeded non-shared clonotypes in generation probability, with non-shared ones scoring lower.

This clone was recorded only once. Its antigen is unknown. This CDR3 region has 14 residues. V lost 4 bases and J 8 bases, leaving 14 bases between the germline ends. Per the germline V gene, CDR1 is MDHEN and CDR2 is SYDVKM. Material: naive CD4+ T cells sorted from blood. The subset is: CD45RA+ positively selected. The V and J genes are TRBV28 and TRBJ1-4, with a weak D call TRBD1 (5 bases). This receptor was taken from a woman aged 25 to 39 in good health. CDR3 loop: CASSWEGRREKLFF. DNA for the CDR3: TGTGCCAGCAGTTGGGAGGGACGTCGGGAAAAACTGTTTTTT.